Presented here are 13 T cell receptor beta chains from one specimen sequenced in a study of T cells expressing NK-cell markers. From the 5' RACE reads, TCRdb lists one entry per CDR3 protein and no DNA. This sample's table reports more than 400,000 distinct CDR3 sequences. The sequencing input was blood T cells: a sorted CD56 or NKG2C T cell subset, CD4+ or CD8+ T cells, or bulk PBMC T cells (not recorded which). The receptors come from a woman aged 18-69 years in good health.

The gene calls are TRBV5-5 and TRBJ1-2. From germline, CDR1 is SGHKS and CDR2 YYEKEE (reference sequence). This CDR3 comprises 14 residues. The CDR3 sequence: CASSLRQETYGYTF.

The V gene is TRBV6-2 or TRBV6-3, the J gene TRBJ2-7. The CDR3 loop spans 13 amino acids. Germline V lookup: CDR1 MNHEY, CDR2 SVGEGT. CDR3 residues: CASSYSWGYEQYF.

This rearrangement joins TRBV25-1 to TRBJ1-6; the TCRdb D gene call, TRBD1, has no DNA to confirm it. The CDR3 has 15 amino acids. Germline V lookup: CDR1 MGHDK, CDR2 SYGVNS. This chain's CDR3 is CASSGSGTGNSPLHF. Full variable domain (outside the CDR3, taken from reference TRBV25-1 and TRBJ1-6): EADIYQTPRYLVIGTGKKITLECSQTMGHDKMYWYQQDPGMELHLIHYSYGVNSTEKGDLSSESTVSRIRTEHFPLTLESARPSHTSQYLCASSGSGTGNSPLHFGNGTRLTVT.

This chain joins TRBV7-2 and TRBJ1-4; there is no DNA to check the TCRdb D call of TRBD1. The CDR3 length is 14 residues. Germline CDR1 and CDR2: SGHTA and FQGNSA. CDR3 protein: CASSLVTEDEKLFF.

The chain uses TRBV7-3 and TRBJ2-1; TCRdb's D gene call, TRBD2, goes unchecked for lack of DNA. The CDR3 is 16 residues long. In germline, CDR1 is SGHTA, CDR2 FQGTGA. The CDR3 is CASSLTTSGRYNEQFF.

V usage is TRBV7-2 and J usage is TRBJ2-3. The germline gives CDR1 SGHTA, CDR2 FQGNSA. The CDR3 is made up of 15 amino acids. CDR3 loop: CASTHPYPSTDTQYF.

The chain employs TRBV9 and TRBJ2-5; the D gene TCRdb calls, TRBD2, cannot be checked with no DNA. From germline, CDR1 is SGDLS and CDR2 YYNGEE. The CDR3 contains 17 residues. CDR3: CASSVEVGLAFGETQYF.

CDR3 sequence: CTARGEADYEQYF. V gene TRBV20-1 combines with J gene TRBJ2-7; the D call from TCRdb, TRBD2, cannot be confirmed without DNA. The CDR3 is 13 amino acids. CDR1 DFQATT and CDR2 SNEGSKA come from the germline V gene (reference sequence).

The chain joins TRBV7-2 to TRBJ1-1. Germline CDR1 is SGHTA and CDR2 is FQGNSA. The CDR3 totals 14 residues. The CDR3 loop reads CASSTVLGNTEAFF.

The chain's CDR3 is CASSVGEADTQYF. This rearrangement joins TRBV25-1 to TRBJ2-3; TCRdb lists TRBD2, though no DNA is available to test this call. The CDR3 consists of 13 residues. Germline lookup yields CDR1 MGHDK and CDR2 SYGVNS.

The rearrangement links TRBV9 to TRBJ1-1. Germline CDR1 and CDR2: SGDLS and YYNGEE. The CDR3 runs 15 residues. The CDR3 sequence is CASSVEGGGLTEAFF.

This rearrangement joins TRBV6-5 to TRBJ1-6; there is no DNA to check the TCRdb D call of TRBD1. The length of the CDR3 is 15 residues. Germline CDR1 MNHEY, CDR2 SVGAGI. The CDR3 sequence is CASSYGQGAGSPLHF.

The rearrangement uses TRBV20-1 and TRBJ1-1; the TCRdb call, TRBD1, lacks DNA for checking. CDR1 and CDR2 (germline): DFQATT, SNEGSKA (reference sequence). There are 14 residues in the CDR3. CDR3 protein: CSARDRGGNTEAFF.